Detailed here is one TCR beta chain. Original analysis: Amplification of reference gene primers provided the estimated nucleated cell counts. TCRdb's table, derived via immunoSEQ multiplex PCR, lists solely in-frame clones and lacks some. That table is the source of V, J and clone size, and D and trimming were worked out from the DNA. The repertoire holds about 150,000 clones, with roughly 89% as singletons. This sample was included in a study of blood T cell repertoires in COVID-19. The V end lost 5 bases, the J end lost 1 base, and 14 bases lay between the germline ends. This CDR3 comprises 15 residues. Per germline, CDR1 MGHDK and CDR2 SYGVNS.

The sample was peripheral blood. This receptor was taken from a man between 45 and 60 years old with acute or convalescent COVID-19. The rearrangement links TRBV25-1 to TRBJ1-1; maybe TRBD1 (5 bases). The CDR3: CASSPWGGPNTEAFF. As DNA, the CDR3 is TGTGCCAGCAGTCCCTGGGGGGGTCCGAACACTGAAGCTTTCTTT.